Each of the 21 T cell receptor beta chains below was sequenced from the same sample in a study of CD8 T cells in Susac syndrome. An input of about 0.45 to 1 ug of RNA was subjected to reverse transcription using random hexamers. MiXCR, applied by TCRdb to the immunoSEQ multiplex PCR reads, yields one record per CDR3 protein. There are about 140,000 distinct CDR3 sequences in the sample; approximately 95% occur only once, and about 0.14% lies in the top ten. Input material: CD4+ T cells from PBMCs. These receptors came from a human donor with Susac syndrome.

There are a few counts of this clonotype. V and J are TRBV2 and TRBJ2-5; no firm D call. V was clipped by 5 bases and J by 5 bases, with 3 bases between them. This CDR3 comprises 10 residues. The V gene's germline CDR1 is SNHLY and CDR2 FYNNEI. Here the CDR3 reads CASSKETQYF. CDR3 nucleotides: TGTGCCAGCAGTAAGGAGACCCAGTACTTC.

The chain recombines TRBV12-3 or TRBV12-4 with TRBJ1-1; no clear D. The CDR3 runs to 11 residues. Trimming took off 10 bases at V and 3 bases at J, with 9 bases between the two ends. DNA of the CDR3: TGTGCCATCTCTCGGGACACTGAAGCTTTCTTT. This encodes CAISRDTEAFF.

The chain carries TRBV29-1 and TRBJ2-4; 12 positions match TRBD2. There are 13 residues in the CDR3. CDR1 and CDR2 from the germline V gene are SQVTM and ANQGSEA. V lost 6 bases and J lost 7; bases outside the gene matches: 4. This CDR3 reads CSVTSGGLNIQYF. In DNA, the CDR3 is TGCAGCGTAACTAGCGGGGGGTTGAACATTCAGTACTTC.

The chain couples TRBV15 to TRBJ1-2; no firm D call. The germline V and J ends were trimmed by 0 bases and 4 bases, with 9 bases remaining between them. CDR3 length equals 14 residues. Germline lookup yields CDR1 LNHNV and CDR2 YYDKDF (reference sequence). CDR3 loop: CATSRDQAGYGYTF. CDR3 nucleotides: TGTGCCACCAGCAGAGATCAGGCAGGCTATGGCTACACCTTC.

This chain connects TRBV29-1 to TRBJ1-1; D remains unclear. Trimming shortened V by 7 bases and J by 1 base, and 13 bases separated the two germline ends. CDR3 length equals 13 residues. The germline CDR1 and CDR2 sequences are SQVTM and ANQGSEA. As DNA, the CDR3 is TGCAGCGCCGTACGGCTGGCGAACACTGAAGCTTTCTTT. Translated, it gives CSAVRLANTEAFF.

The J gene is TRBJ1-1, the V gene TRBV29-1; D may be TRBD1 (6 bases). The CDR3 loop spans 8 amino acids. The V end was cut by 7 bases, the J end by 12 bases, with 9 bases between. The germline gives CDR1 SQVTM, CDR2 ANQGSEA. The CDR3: CSDDRPFF. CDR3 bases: TGCAGCGACGACAGGCCTTTCTTT.

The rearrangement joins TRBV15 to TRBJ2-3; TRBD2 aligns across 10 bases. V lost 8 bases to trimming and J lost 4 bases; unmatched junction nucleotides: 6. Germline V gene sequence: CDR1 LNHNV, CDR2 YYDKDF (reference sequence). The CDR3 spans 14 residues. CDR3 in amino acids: CATRISGGPDTQYF. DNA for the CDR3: TGTGCCACCCGAATTAGCGGGGGGCCAGATACGCAGTATTTT.

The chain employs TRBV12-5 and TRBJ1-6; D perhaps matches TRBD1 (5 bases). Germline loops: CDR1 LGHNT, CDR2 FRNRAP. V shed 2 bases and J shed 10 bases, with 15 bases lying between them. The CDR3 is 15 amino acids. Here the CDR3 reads CASGLLQGGRSPLHF. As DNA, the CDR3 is TGTGCTAGTGGTTTGCTCCAGGGCGGGCGGTCACCCCTCCACTTT.

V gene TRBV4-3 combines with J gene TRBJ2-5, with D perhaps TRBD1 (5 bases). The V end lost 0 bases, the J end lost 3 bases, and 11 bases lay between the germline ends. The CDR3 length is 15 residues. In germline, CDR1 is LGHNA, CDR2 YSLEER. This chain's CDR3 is CASSQDYAREETQYF. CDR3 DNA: TGCGCCAGCAGCCAAGATTATGCCAGGGAAGAGACCCAGTACTTC.

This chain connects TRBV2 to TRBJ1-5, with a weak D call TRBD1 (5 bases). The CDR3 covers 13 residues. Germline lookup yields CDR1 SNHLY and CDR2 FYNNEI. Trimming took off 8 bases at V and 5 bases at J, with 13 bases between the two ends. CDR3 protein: CASGRGEHQPQHF. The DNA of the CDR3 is TGTGCCAGCGGGCGGGGGGAACATCAGCCCCAGCATTTT.

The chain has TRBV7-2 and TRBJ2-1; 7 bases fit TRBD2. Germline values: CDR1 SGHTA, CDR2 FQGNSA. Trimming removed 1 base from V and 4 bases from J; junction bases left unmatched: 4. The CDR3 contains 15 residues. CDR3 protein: CASSLGTSVYNEQFF. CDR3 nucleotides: TGTGCCAGCAGCTTAGGAACTAGCGTTTACAATGAGCAGTTCTTC.

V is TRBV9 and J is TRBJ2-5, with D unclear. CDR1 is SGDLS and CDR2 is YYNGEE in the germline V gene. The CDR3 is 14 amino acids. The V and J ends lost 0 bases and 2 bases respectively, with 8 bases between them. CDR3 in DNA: TGTGCCAGCAGCGTAGGGCCTTTACAAGAGACCCAGTACTTC. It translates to CASSVGPLQETQYF.

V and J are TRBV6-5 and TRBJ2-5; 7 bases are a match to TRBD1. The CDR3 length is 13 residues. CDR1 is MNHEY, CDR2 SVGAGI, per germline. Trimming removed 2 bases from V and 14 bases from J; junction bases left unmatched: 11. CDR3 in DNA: TGTGCCAGCAGTTACGCAAGCGGACAGGAAAGATACTTC. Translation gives CASSYASGQERYF.

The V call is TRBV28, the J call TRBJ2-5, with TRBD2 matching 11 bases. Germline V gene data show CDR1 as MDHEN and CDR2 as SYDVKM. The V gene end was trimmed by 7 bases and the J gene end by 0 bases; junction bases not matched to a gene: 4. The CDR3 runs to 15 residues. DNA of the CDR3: TGTGCCAGCACTCGACTAGCGGGGTACCAAGAGACCCAGTACTTC. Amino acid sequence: CASTRLAGYQETQYF.

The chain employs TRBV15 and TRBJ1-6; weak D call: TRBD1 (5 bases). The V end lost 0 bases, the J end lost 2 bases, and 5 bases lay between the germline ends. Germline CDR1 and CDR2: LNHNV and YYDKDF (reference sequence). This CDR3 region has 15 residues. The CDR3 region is CATSREQAYNSPLHF. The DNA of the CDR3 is TGTGCCACCAGCAGAGAACAGGCCTATAATTCACCCCTCCACTTT.

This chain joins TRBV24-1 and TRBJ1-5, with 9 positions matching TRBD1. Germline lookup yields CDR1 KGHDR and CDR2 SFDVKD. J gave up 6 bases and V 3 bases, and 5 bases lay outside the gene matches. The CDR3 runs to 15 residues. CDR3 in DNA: TGTGCCACCAGTGATGATACAGGGGGCGTTCAGCCCCAGCATTTT. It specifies CATSDDTGGVQPQHF.

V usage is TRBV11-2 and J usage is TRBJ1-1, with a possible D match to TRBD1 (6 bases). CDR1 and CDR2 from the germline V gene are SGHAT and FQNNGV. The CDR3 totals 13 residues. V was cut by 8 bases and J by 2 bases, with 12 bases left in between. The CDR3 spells CASATGTNTEAFF. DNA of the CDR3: TGTGCCAGCGCTACCGGGACAAACACTGAAGCTTTCTTT.

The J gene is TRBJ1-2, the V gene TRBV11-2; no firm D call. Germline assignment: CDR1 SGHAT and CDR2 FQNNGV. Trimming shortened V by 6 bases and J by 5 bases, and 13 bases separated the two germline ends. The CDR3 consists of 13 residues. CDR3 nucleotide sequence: TGTGCCAGCAGTTCTTCCGGCCCATATGGCTACACCTTC. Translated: CASSSSGPYGYTF. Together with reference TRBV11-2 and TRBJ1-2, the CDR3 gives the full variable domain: EAGVAQSPRYKIIEKRQSVAFWCNPISGHATLYWYQQILGQGPKLLIQFQNNGVVDDSQLPKDRFSAERLKGVDSTLKIQPAKLEDSAVYLCASSSSGPYGYTFGSGTRLTVV.

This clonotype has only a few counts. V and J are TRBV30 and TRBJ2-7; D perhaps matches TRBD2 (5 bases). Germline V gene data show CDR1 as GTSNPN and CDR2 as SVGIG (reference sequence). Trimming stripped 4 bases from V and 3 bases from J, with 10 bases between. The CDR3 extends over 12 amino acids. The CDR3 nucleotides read TGTGCCTGGAATAAGGGAGTCTACGAGCAGTACTTC. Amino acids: CAWNKGVYEQYF.

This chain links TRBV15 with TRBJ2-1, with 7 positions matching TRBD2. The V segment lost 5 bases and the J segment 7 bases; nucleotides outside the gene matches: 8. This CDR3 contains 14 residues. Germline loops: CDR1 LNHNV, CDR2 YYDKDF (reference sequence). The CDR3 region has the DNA TGTGCCACCAGCGGACTAGTGAAGAAAAATGAGCAGTTCTTC. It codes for CATSGLVKKNEQFF.

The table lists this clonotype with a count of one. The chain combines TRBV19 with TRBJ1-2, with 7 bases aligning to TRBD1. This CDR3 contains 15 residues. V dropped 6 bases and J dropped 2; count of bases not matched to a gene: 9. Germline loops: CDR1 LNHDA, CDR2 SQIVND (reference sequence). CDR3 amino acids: CASSEGAGPNYGYTF. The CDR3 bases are TGTGCCAGTAGCGAGGGGGCAGGGCCAAACTATGGCTACACCTTC.